Listed below are T cell receptor beta chains from one sample, sequenced in a study of blood T cell repertoires in COVID-19. Assay: immunoSEQ multiplex PCR; the TCRdb copy retains only in-frame clones and omits some. The sample lists under 250,000 clones; 88% were seen once. Sequenced input: PBMCs or T cells enriched from blood (not recorded which). These receptors were collected from a woman aged 30 to 39 who had been exposed to COVID-19. Both conserved end residues are part of each CDR3. Each record gives: J gene, V gene, clone size, D gene, CDR3 protein, CDR3 DNA. The D gene is left open where the match is weak. Where a row states a size, it is once, few, many or the class of an expanded clone; other rows omit it.

TRBJ2-3	TRBV9	.	TRBD1	CASSVGPGTGVLTDTQYF	TGTGCCAGCAGCGTAGGCCCCGGGACAGGGGTCCTCACAGATACGCAGTATTTT
TRBJ2-5	TRBV5-4	few	.	CASSFQRTLVGVNQETQYF	TGTGCCAGCAGCTTCCAGCGTACCTTAGTAGGAGTGAACCAAGAGACCCAGTACTTC
TRBJ2-2	TRBV5-4	.	TRBD2	CASSFVAGVSFTGELFF	TGTGCCAGCAGCTTTGTGGCGGGAGTCTCTTTCACCGGGGAGCTGTTTTTT
TRBJ1-1	TRBV15	once	TRBD1	CATSGGTVNTEAFF	TGTGCCACCAGCGGCGGGACAGTGAACACTGAAGCTTTCTTT
TRBJ1-1	TRBV28	.	.	CASTTPGGSRRAFF	TGTGCCAGCACTACCCCAGGAGGGTCAAGGCGGGCTTTCTTT
TRBJ2-7	TRBV30	few	.	CAWRGGFYEQYF	TGTGCCTGGAGAGGCGGCTTCTACGAGCAGTACTTC
TRBJ2-3	TRBV4-2	.	.	CASSQELQEGTDTQYF	TGTGCCAGCAGCCAAGAGTTACAGGAAGGCACAGATACGCAGTATTTT
TRBJ2-1	TRBV9	.	TRBD2	CASSVGFGLAGYNEQFF	TGTGCCAGCAGCGTAGGTTTTGGACTAGCGGGCTACAATGAGCAGTTCTTC
TRBJ1-2	TRBV19	once	TRBD1	CASRRTGSGVGYTF	TGTGCCAGTAGGAGGACAGGATCTGGCGTGGGCTACACCTTC
TRBJ2-5	TRBV4-1	.	TRBD2	CASSQGAGVQETQYF	TGCGCCAGCAGCCAAGGGGCGGGGGTTCAAGAGACCCAGTACTTC
TRBJ2-1	TRBV29-1	.	TRBD2	CSVDGLGWTSGRRNEQFF	TGCAGCGTTGACGGTTTGGGTTGGACTAGCGGGAGGAGGAATGAGCAGTTCTTC
TRBJ1-1	TRBV30	once	.	CAWSLTLNTEAFF	TGTGCCTGGAGTCTCACACTGAACACTGAAGCTTTCTTT
TRBJ2-3	TRBV7-2	once	.	CASSLAGVDTQYF	TGTGCCAGCAGCTTAGCGGGAGTAGATACGCAGTATTTT
TRBJ2-7	TRBV6-5	.	.	CASRRTGYYEQYF	TGTGCCAGCAGACGTACAGGGTACTACGAGCAGTACTTC
TRBJ2-3	TRBV28	.	TRBD2	CASSLYGLGGDTQYF	TGTGCCAGCAGTTTATACGGACTAGGAGGAGATACGCAGTATTTT
TRBJ1-3	TRBV19	.	.	CASRTGVTGNTIYF	TGTGCCAGTAGAACAGGAGTCACTGGAAACACCATATATTTT
TRBJ2-3	TRBV4-2	.	TRBD2	CASSQGPGTRPDTQYF	TGTGCCAGCAGCCAAGGCCCCGGGACTAGACCAGATACGCAGTATTTT
TRBJ2-7	TRBV11-2	.	TRBD2	CASSYATSAYEQYF	TGTGCCAGCAGCTACGCGACTAGCGCGTACGAGCAGTACTTC
TRBJ1-1	TRBV7-9	.	.	CASSHEGGNTEAFF	TGTGCCAGCAGCCATGAGGGCGGGAACACTGAAGCTTTCTTT
TRBJ1-3	TRBV11-2	.	.	CASSLVNSGNTIYF	TGTGCCAGCAGCTTAGTAAATTCCGGAAACACCATATATTTT
TRBJ1-3	TRBV9	.	.	CASSVLGAGNTIYF	TGTGCCAGCAGCGTATTAGGGGCTGGAAACACCATATATTTT
TRBJ1-5	TRBV19	.	TRBD1	CASSISQGQGANNQPQHF	TGTGCCAGTAGTATTTCGCAGGGGCAGGGGGCCAACAATCAGCCCCAGCATTTT
TRBJ2-7	TRBV5-1	.	.	CASSLGITGNHDEQYF	TGCGCCAGCAGCTTGGGAATAACAGGGAATCACGACGAGCAGTACTTC
TRBJ1-3	TRBV15	once	.	CATSSGREGNTIYF	TGTGCCACCAGCAGTGGCAGGGAGGGTAACACCATATATTTT
TRBJ2-2	TRBV28	once	TRBD2	CASSLGWTSGRADTGELFF	TGTGCCAGCAGTTTAGGGTGGACTAGCGGGAGGGCGGACACCGGGGAGCTGTTTTTT
TRBJ2-5	TRBV7-7	.	TRBD2	CASSSYASGQETQYF	TGTGCTAGCAGCTCGTACGCTAGCGGCCAAGAGACCCAGTACTTC
TRBJ1-4	TRBV10-1	.	TRBD1	CASSGGQGATNEKLFF	TGCGCCAGCAGTGGAGGACAGGGGGCAACTAATGAAAAACTGTTTTTT
TRBJ1-3	TRBV7-9	.	TRBD1	CASSLALGTGKRNTIYF	TGTGCCAGCAGCTTAGCTCTGGGGACAGGGAAACGAAACACCATATATTTT
TRBJ1-1	TRBV29-1	once	.	CSVEQGLNTEAFF	TGCAGCGTTGAACAGGGGTTGAACACTGAAGCTTTCTTT
TRBJ1-2	TRBV11-2	.	.	CASSSNRTPGYGYTF	TGTGCCAGCAGCTCTAACAGGACCCCAGGGTATGGCTACACCTTC
TRBJ2-4	TRBV4-1	.	.	CASSQEGPGWTKNIQYF	TGCGCCAGCAGCCAAGAAGGCCCAGGTTGGACCAAAAACATTCAGTACTTC
TRBJ2-1	TRBV5-1	.	TRBD2	CASSPRLAGGENEQFF	TGCGCCAGCAGCCCGAGGCTAGCGGGAGGAGAAAATGAGCAGTTCTTC
TRBJ2-1	TRBV3-1/TRBV3-2	.	TRBD2	CASSQGSGGRANNEQFF	TGTGCCAGCAGCCAAGGGTCAGGCGGGAGGGCCAACAATGAGCAGTTCTTC